These T cell receptor beta chains were read from a single sample in a study of blood T cell repertoires in COVID-19. The method was immunoSEQ multiplex PCR; TCRdb's version includes in-frame clones alone and lacks a portion of them. Counted here are about 250,000 clones, approximately 86% occurring once; the ten biggest clones make up about 6%. The sequencing input was PBMCs or T cells enriched from blood (not recorded which). The receptors were gathered from a woman in her twenties or thirties with acute COVID-19. Each CDR3 is given with its conserved first and last residue. A D gene is named only where the DNA matches it firmly. Size tells how often a clone was seen (once, few, many) or the class of an expanded clone, and some rows leave it out.

>TRBJ1-5|.|TRBV24-1|.
TGTGCCACCAGTGATCGGGGGGTTCAGCCCCAGCATTTT
CATSDRGVQPQHF
>TRBJ1-2|TRBD1|TRBV19|.
TGTGCCAGTACCCCGGGACAGACTTTTCTCTATGGCTACACCTTC
CASTPGQTFLYGYTF
>TRBJ1-2|TRBD1|TRBV5-4|.
TGTGCCAGCAGCTTGGACAGGGGGCGAGGGACCGTTGGCTACACCTTC
CASSLDRGRGTVGYTF
>TRBJ1-2|.|TRBV2|.
TGTGCCAGCAATCTGGGCTCCCGCTATGGCTACACCTTC
CASNLGSRYGYTF
>TRBJ1-4|.|TRBV5-1|.
TGCGCCACAAAAGAGGGGGATAATGAAAAACTGTTTTTT
CATKEGDNEKLFF
>TRBJ2-5|TRBD1|TRBV5-4|.
TGTGCCAGCAGCTTGGGGACAGGGGAAAAAGAGACCCAGTACTTC
CASSLGTGEKETQYF
>TRBJ1-4|TRBD1|TRBV7-9|.
TGTGCCAGCAGCCCAACCGGGACAGGGGCTGAAAAACTGTTTTTT
CASSPTGTGAEKLFF
>TRBJ1-5|TRBD1|TRBV5-1|.
TGCGCCAACTTGGGACAGGGTCTAGATCAGCCCCAGCATTTT
CANLGQGLDQPQHF
>TRBJ2-7|.|TRBV6-5|.
TGTGCCAGCAGTTACGGGGGAGGTGAGCAGTACTTC
CASSYGGGEQYF
>TRBJ1-5|.|TRBV27|.
TGTGCCAGCAGTTTATCGGCGCCGGGTCGTCAGCCCCAGCATTTT
CASSLSAPGRQPQHF
>TRBJ1-2|.|TRBV18|.
TGTGCCAGCTCAGATATGGACAACGAACATGGCTACACCTTC
CASSDMDNEHGYTF
>TRBJ1-1|TRBD1|TRBV28|.
TGTGCCAGCAGTGGAGGACAGGCGGGCACTGAAGCTTTCTTT
CASSGGQAGTEAFF
>TRBJ1-1|TRBD1|TRBV19|.
TGTGCCAGTAGTTCCAGGACAGGGCTCACTGAAGCTTTCTTT
CASSSRTGLTEAFF
>TRBJ2-1|.|TRBV5-4|once
TGTGCCAGCAGCTTGGGGGCTCCTAGCAGTATCTCCTACAATGAGCAGTTCTTC
CASSLGAPSSISYNEQFF
>TRBJ2-2|TRBD1|TRBV3-1/TRBV3-2|once
TGTGCCAGCAGCCATATGGACAGGTACACCGGGGAGCTGTTTTTT
CASSHMDRYTGELFF
>TRBJ2-2|TRBD1|TRBV7-3|.
TGTGCCAGCAGCCAGACAGGGGCAGCGAACACCGGGGAGCTGTTTTTT
CASSQTGAANTGELFF
>TRBJ2-1|TRBD1|TRBV18|.
TGTGCCAGCTCACCCGGGACAGGGAGAAATGAGCAGTTCTTC
CASSPGTGRNEQFF
>TRBJ1-6|.|TRBV15|.
TGTGCCACCAGCAGAGGACAGGCAGGTTCACCCCTCCACTTT
CATSRGQAGSPLHF
>TRBJ2-1|.|TRBV11-2|.
TGTGCCAGCAGCCCGCCTAGCGTCGATGAGCAGTTCTTC
CASSPPSVDEQFF
>TRBJ1-2|.|TRBV24-1|.
TGTGCCACCAGTGAGACAGGAAATGGCTACACCTTC
CATSETGNGYTF
>TRBJ2-1|.|TRBV28|.
TGTGCCAGCAGGGCGGACAGAGCTCAGTTCTTC
CASRADRAQFF
>TRBJ2-1|TRBD1|TRBV11-2|.
TGTGCCAGCAGCGAACAGGGGACAGTGAATGAGCAGTTCTTC
CASSEQGTVNEQFF
>TRBJ1-2|.|TRBV7-2|.
TGTGCCAGCAGCTTAGAACAGGGTGGTTTCTATGGCTACACCTTC
CASSLEQGGFYGYTF
>TRBJ1-1|TRBD1|TRBV7-9|.
TGTGCCAGCAGCTTGTCAGGGGGCACTGAAGCTTTCTTT
CASSLSGGTEAFF
>TRBJ2-1|TRBD1|TRBV24-1|few
TGTGCCACCAGTGATGCGGGACAGGGTTACAATGAGCAGTTCTTC
CATSDAGQGYNEQFF
>TRBJ2-3|TRBD2|TRBV18|.
TGTGCCAGCTCACCTACTAGCGGGGGCACAGATACGCAGTATTTT
CASSPTSGGTDTQYF
>TRBJ2-3|TRBD2|TRBV5-4|.
TGTGCCAGCAGCTTGGGTGGACTAGCGGGGGATACGCAGTATTTT
CASSLGGLAGDTQYF
>TRBJ2-7|.|TRBV9|.
TGTGCCAGCAGCGAGGAGGGGGGAGGGATGGAGCAGTACTTC
CASSEEGGGMEQYF